The rows below give T cell receptor beta chains drawn from one sample of a study of control samples from healthy donors and cancer patients. The method was immunoSEQ multiplex PCR; TCRdb's version includes in-frame clones alone and lacks a portion of them. In the table there are over 75,000 clones, more than 75% of which are singletons. Material: blood. The receptors stem from a man aged 55 to 70 in good health. Both conserved end residues are part of each CDR3. A D gene is named only where the DNA matches it firmly. Clone size is given for some rows only: seen once, a few or many times, or a class if the clone is expanded.

d_call,v_call,j_call,cdr3_length,clone_size,cdr3_aa,cdr3_nt
-,TRBV19,TRBJ1-2,13,-,CASSITENYGYTF,TGTGCCAGTAGTATAACAGAGAACTATGGCTACACCTTC
-,TRBV19,TRBJ2-7,14,once,CASSIGPSPYEQYF,TGTGCCAGTAGTATCGGTCCCAGCCCCTACGAGCAGTACTTC
-,TRBV7-5,TRBJ2-7,17,-,CARSFCGDRAKGNEQYF,TGTGCCAGAAGCTTCTGCGGAGACAGGGCGAAGGGAAACGAGCAGTACTTC
-,TRBV5-1,TRBJ2-2,16,-,CASSPRDRSNTGELFF,TGCGCCAGCAGCCCCAGAGACAGGTCGAACACCGGGGAGCTGTTTTTT
-,TRBV28,TRBJ1-4,15,-,CASSFNRAGNEKLFF,TGTGCCAGCAGTTTCAACAGGGCGGGAAATGAAAAACTGTTTTTT
TRBD2,TRBV7-2,TRBJ2-7,14,-,CASSWGLAGYEQYF,TGTGCCAGCAGCTGGGGACTAGCGGGATACGAGCAGTACTTC
-,TRBV11-3,TRBJ2-3,14,-,CASSLGASTDTQYF,TGTGCCAGCAGCTTAGGGGCCTCCACAGATACGCAGTATTTT
-,TRBV5-1,TRBJ1-3,16,-,CASSSRVVGSGNTIYF,TGCGCCAGCAGCTCCAGGGTTGTCGGGTCTGGAAACACCATATATTTT
-,TRBV2,TRBJ1-1,12,-,CASSESGTEAFF,TGTGCCAGCAGTGAATCAGGGACTGAAGCTTTCTTT
TRBD1,TRBV7-3,TRBJ1-2,13,-,CASSLGTGIGYTF,TGTGCCAGCAGCTTAGGGACAGGGATCGGCTACACCTTC
-,TRBV6-1,TRBJ1-5,11,-,CASSEGQPQHF,TGTGCCAGCAGTGAAGGTCAGCCCCAGCATTTT
-,TRBV13,TRBJ1-1,13,-,CASSLNRANEAFF,TGTGCCAGCAGCCTAAACAGGGCGAACGAAGCTTTCTTT
-,TRBV14,TRBJ1-5,13,few,CASSQDLGQPQHF,TGTGCCAGCAGCCAAGATCTCGGTCAGCCCCAGCATTTT
-,TRBV19,TRBJ1-2,16,-,CATLLTLGRAQDGYTF,TGTGCCACCCTTCTTACGCTGGGCAGGGCTCAGGATGGCTACACCTTC
-,TRBV29-1,TRBJ1-1,12,-,CSVVSRDSEAFF,TGCAGCGTTGTGTCCCGGGACTCTGAAGCTTTCTTT
-,TRBV21-1,TRBJ2-7,18,few,CASSKETSGTTSSYEQYF,TGTGCCAGCAGCAAAGAAACTAGCGGGACTACTAGCTCCTACGAGCAGTACTTC
-,TRBV20-1,TRBJ2-7,13,once,CSASRGYTYEQYF,TGCAGTGCTAGTCGAGGCTATACCTACGAGCAGTACTTC
TRBD1,TRBV30,TRBJ2-1,14,once,CACSQGQGSNEQFF,TGTGCCTGTTCCCAAGGACAGGGGTCAAATGAGCAGTTCTTC
-,TRBV2,TRBJ1-3,14,-,CASRGRSSGNTIYF,TGTGCCAGCAGGGGACGGAGCTCTGGAAACACCATATATTTT
-,TRBV7-6,TRBJ1-2,17,-,CASSLALVGPLNYGYTF,TGTGCCAGCAGCTTAGCGCTCGTGGGGCCATTGAACTATGGCTACACCTTC
-,TRBV7-9,TRBJ2-3,13,-,CASSLSGPDTQYF,TGTGCCAGCAGCTTATCCGGGCCAGATACGCAGTATTTT
-,TRBV24-1,TRBJ2-5,11,-,CATSDATRWYF,TGTGCCACCAGTGATGCGACTCGGTGGTACTTC
TRBD2,TRBV7-8,TRBJ2-1,14,-,CASSLAGGNNEQFF,TGTGCCAGCTCTCTAGCGGGAGGTAACAATGAGCAGTTCTTC
-,TRBV5-4,TRBJ1-6,13,-,CASSLDRVSPLHF,TGTGCCAGCAGCTTGGACAGGGTGTCACCCCTCCACTTT
-,TRBV28,TRBJ2-1,17,-,CASSLRGVGVSYNEQFF,TGTGCCAGCAGCCTTCGTGGTGTGGGAGTGAGTTACAATGAGCAGTTCTTC
-,TRBV6-6,TRBJ2-1,14,-,CASSRGGAYNEQFF,TGTGCCAGCAGCCGCGGAGGGGCCTACAATGAGCAGTTCTTC
-,TRBV19,TRBJ1-2,17,-,CASSIDPSRSEGDGYTF,TGTGCCAGTAGTATAGACCCTTCCAGGTCGGAAGGAGATGGCTACACCTTC
-,TRBV28,TRBJ2-1,15,-,CASSLKPSSYNEQFF,TGTGCCAGCAGTTTAAAGCCGAGCTCCTACAATGAGCAGTTCTTC
TRBD1,TRBV5-1,TRBJ2-2,17,-,CASSPAIGTGRNGELFF,TGCGCCAGCAGCCCCGCGATTGGGACAGGGCGGAACGGGGAGCTGTTTTTT
TRBD2,TRBV2,TRBJ2-3,16,-,CASSDPSSGLTDTQYF,TGTGCCAGCAGTGATCCCTCTAGCGGCCTCACAGATACGCAGTATTTT
-,TRBV28,TRBJ1-5,12,-,CASTTGFQPQHF,TGTGCCAGCACCACAGGGTTTCAGCCCCAGCATTTT
TRBD1,TRBV19,TRBJ2-3,15,once,CASARTGPSTDTQYF,TGTGCCAGCGCCCGGACAGGGCCAAGCACAGATACGCAGTATTTT
-,TRBV30,TRBJ2-7,12,-,CAWSFGAWEQYF,TGTGCCTGGAGTTTTGGGGCGTGGGAGCAGTACTTC
TRBD2,TRBV11-2,TRBJ2-5,15,-,CASSPGLAGVETQYF,TGTGCCAGCAGCCCGGGACTAGCGGGAGTGGAGACCCAGTACTTC
-,TRBV5-8,TRBJ2-5,15,-,CASPHREAFQETQYF,TGTGCCAGTCCCCACAGGGAAGCCTTCCAAGAGACCCAGTACTTC
TRBD1,TRBV19,TRBJ2-1,15,-,CASSTQGAGGNEQFF,TGTGCCAGTAGTACCCAGGGGGCTGGGGGCAATGAGCAGTTCTTC
TRBD1,TRBV4-1,TRBJ2-7,14,-,CASSPGTVTDEQYF,TGCGCCAGCAGCCCAGGGACAGTTACCGACGAGCAGTACTTC
-,TRBV5-1,TRBJ2-1,16,-,CASSLAGVNSYNEQFF,TGCGCCAGCAGCTTGGCTGGGGTAAACTCCTACAATGAGCAGTTCTTC
-,TRBV7-9,TRBJ1-4,15,-,CASSPPWREVEKLFF,TGTGCCAGCAGCCCCCCGTGGCGGGAGGTGGAAAAACTGTTTTTT
-,TRBV6-5,TRBJ1-3,15,-,CASSYGRSSGNTIYF,TGTGCCAGCAGTTACGGGCGGAGCTCTGGAAACACCATATATTTT